This TCR beta chain was recovered during a study of T-cell reconstitution after alpha-beta-depleted transplantation in children. It was with unique molecular identifiers that the TCRbeta library was prepared. Each CDR3 protein gets one entry after TCRdb re-called the PCR reads with MiXCR. The data show 500,000 or so distinct CDR3 sequences, approximately 30% seen once. Per the germline V gene, CDR1 is DFQATT and CDR2 is SNEGSKA (reference sequence). CDR3 length: 12 amino acids. Trimming removed 6 bases from V and 3 bases from J, with 11 bases in between. This clonotype appeared a single time. The material was PBMCs from the stem cell graft donor, obtained from the stem cell graft. This sequence was found in a human donor who donated a stem cell graft to a child with aplastic anemia. V is TRBV20-1 and J is TRBJ1-1; D is undetermined. Here the CDR3 DNA reads TGCAGTGCCAACGACGGGCACACTGAAGCTTTCTTT. Its translation: CSANDGHTEAFF.